One sample yielded the 15 T cell receptor beta chains listed below, sequenced in a study of blood T cell repertoires in COVID-19. The method was immunoSEQ multiplex PCR; TCRdb's version includes in-frame clones alone and lacks a portion of them. Counted here are roughly 53,000 clones, 70% to 90% occurring once; the ten biggest clones make up approximately 1.5%. The specimen was peripheral blood. These receptors came from a man in his sixties with acute or convalescent COVID-19.

Note on this clone: One end of the junction does not line up with germline, which may come from a read error. The CDR3 DNA reads as TGTGCTAGCAGTCACCGGGACATCGATTTAACCGGGGAGCTGTTTTTT. Translated: CASSHRDIDLTGELFF. The chain carries TRBV7-7 and TRBJ2-2; tentative D call: TRBD1 (6 bases). There are 16 residues in the CDR3. The V gene's germline CDR1 is SSHAT and CDR2 FNYEAQ (reference sequence).

The chain uses TRBV4-2 and TRBJ2-2; no firm D call. Germline-derived CDR1 and CDR2 are LGHNA and YNFKEQ. The germline V and J ends were trimmed by 0 bases and 6 bases, with 5 bases remaining between them. CDR3 length: 13 residues. The CDR3, as DNA: TGTGCCAGCAGCCAAGACCCTTCCGGGGAGCTGTTTTTT. Encoded protein: CASSQDPSGELFF.

On this clone: Different DNA sequences within this sample yield the same CDR3. The genes are TRBV7-9 and TRBJ1-1, with D possibly TRBD1 on 5 matching bases. Trimming shortened V by 1 base and J by 2 bases, and 11 bases separated the two germline ends. The CDR3 runs to 15 residues. The V gene's germline CDR1 is SEHNR and CDR2 FQNEAQ (reference sequence). The CDR3 DNA follows: TGTGCCAGCAGCTTAGTTGGCAGGGAAAACACTGAAGCTTTCTTT. Residues: CASSLVGRENTEAFF.

This clone was seen more than once but under ten times. The chain employs TRBV3-1 (or the pseudogene TRBV3-2) and TRBJ2-1; D might be TRBD2 (6 bases). Germline V gives CDR1 LGHDT, CDR2 YNNKEL (reference sequence). V was cut by 3 bases and J by 3 bases, with 12 bases left in between. The length of the CDR3 is 15 residues. For the CDR3, the DNA is TGTGCCAGCAGCCATCAAGTGGGGGGCTACAATGAGCAGTTCTTC. This codes for CASSHQVGGYNEQFF.

The chain employs TRBV14 and TRBJ1-5, with D hard to call. V was shortened by 1 base and J by 3 bases, with 4 bases between the two germline ends. The CDR3 extends over 13 amino acids. In germline, CDR1 is SGHDN, CDR2 FVKESK. The CDR3, as DNA: TGTGCCAGCAGCCAAGGAGTCAATCAGCCCCAGCATTTT. Translation gives CASSQGVNQPQHF.

The V call is TRBV3-1 (or the pseudogene TRBV3-2), the J call TRBJ2-5; 12 bases align to TRBD1. V gave up 0 bases and J gave up 5 bases; unmatched junction bases: 4. The CDR3 is 16 amino acids. The germline gives CDR1 LGHDT, CDR2 YNNKEL (reference sequence). The CDR3 region is CASSQDGTGGLETQYF. Written as DNA, the CDR3 is TGTGCCAGCAGCCAAGATGGGACAGGGGGCTTGGAGACCCAGTACTTC.

This sequence joins TRBV11-1 and TRBJ2-7; D remains unclear. This CDR3 region has 14 residues. V gave up 4 bases and J gave up 1 base, with 11 bases separating them. Germline V gene lookup returns CDR1 SGHAT and CDR2 FQDESV (reference sequence). The CDR3 DNA sequence: TGTGCCAGCAGCTCAGGCCCTGGGTCCTACGAGCAGTACTTC. Encoded protein: CASSSGPGSYEQYF. Combining the CDR3 with reference TRBV11-1 and TRBJ2-7 gives the whole variable domain EAEVAQSPRYKITEKSQAVAFWCDPISGHATLYWYRQILGQGPELLVQFQDESVVDDSQLPKDRFSAERLKGVDSTLKIQPAELGDSAMYLCASSSGPGSYEQYFGPGTRLTVT.

The chain combines TRBV19 with TRBJ2-3, with 8 bases lining up with TRBD2. Looked up from germline, CDR1 is LNHDA and CDR2 is SQIVND (reference sequence). The CDR3 loop spans 14 amino acids. J gave up 1 base and V 3 bases, and 0 bases lay outside the gene matches. CDR3 amino acids: CASSISGGTDTQYF. The DNA of the CDR3 is TGTGCCAGTAGTATTAGCGGGGGCACAGATACGCAGTATTTT.

J is TRBJ2-7 and V is TRBV7-6; 10 bases are a match to TRBD2. After removal of 5 bases from V and 4 bases from J, the junction contained 11 bases not matched to a gene. The CDR3 sequence is 16 residues long. Germline lookup yields CDR1 SGHVS and CDR2 FNYEAQ. DNA for the CDR3: TGTGCCAGCAGCCAGGGAGGGGGACTAGCGTTTTACGAGCAGTACTTC. Amino acid sequence: CASSQGGGLAFYEQYF.

This chain links TRBV6-5 with TRBJ2-4; D is possibly TRBD1 (6 bases). Looked up from germline, CDR1 is MNHEY and CDR2 is SVGAGI. The CDR3 sequence is 14 residues long. V was shortened by 4 bases and J by 5 bases, with 12 bases between the two germline ends. CDR3 in amino acids: CASSSWDNQNIQYF. The CDR3 coding sequence is TGTGCCAGCAGTTCCTGGGACAACCAAAACATTCAGTACTTC.

This clone occurred once. The chain recombines TRBV6-5 with TRBJ1-2; possibly TRBD1 for D (6 bases). Germline CDR1 reads MNHEY; CDR2 reads SVGAGI. V was shortened by 0 bases and J by 4 bases, with 12 bases between the two germline ends. The CDR3 covers 15 residues. CDR3 sequence (DNA): TGTGCCAGCAGTTACTCGGTCCCAGGGGTCTATGGCTACACCTTC. Its protein product is CASSYSVPGVYGYTF.

The rearrangement uses TRBV12-5 and TRBJ2-5; 7 nucleotides match TRBD1. The CDR3 sequence is 15 residues long. Trimming removed 1 base from V and 4 bases from J; junction bases left unmatched: 6. Germline V CDR1 and CDR2: LGHNT, FRNRAP. The CDR3 DNA follows: TGTGCTAGTGGTTTGGGACAGGGTGGAGCAGAGACCCAGTACTTC. Its translation: CASGLGQGGAETQYF.

V gene TRBV19 combines with J gene TRBJ1-5, with 8 nucleotides matching TRBD1. This CDR3 is 13 amino acids long. V lost 7 bases to trimming and J lost 7 bases; unmatched junction nucleotides: 6. Germline CDR1 and CDR2: LNHDA and SQIVND (reference sequence). CDR3 loop: CASKDRDQQPQHF. The CDR3 DNA is TGTGCCAGTAAGGACAGGGATCAGCAGCCCCAGCATTTT.

The rearrangement joins TRBV19 to TRBJ1-3; D remains unclear. Trimming shortened V by 7 bases and J by 4 bases, and 11 bases separated the two germline ends. The germline gives CDR1 LNHDA, CDR2 SQIVND (reference sequence). The length of the CDR3 is 13 residues. CDR3 sequence (DNA): TGTGCCAGTACCCAATATCGGGGAAACACCATATATTTT. Its protein is CASTQYRGNTIYF.

V and J are TRBV11-2 and TRBJ2-5; 15 bases align to TRBD2. This CDR3 spans 17 amino acids. J lost 0 bases, V lost 5 bases, and 4 bases had no gene match. Per the germline V gene, CDR1 is SGHAT and CDR2 is FQNNGV. DNA for the CDR3: TGTGCCAGCAGCCGAGGGACTAGCGGGAGGTACCAAGAGACCCAGTACTTC. Translation: CASSRGTSGRYQETQYF.